Sequencing of this T cell receptor beta chain was carried out in a study of technical replicates of blood from several donors. Repertoires were generated with immunoSEQ multiplex PCR, while TCRdb's copy carries only in-frame clones and drops some. The table has 75,000 to 100,000 clones, 95% seen once. Between the trimmed V and J ends, which lost 3 bases and 7 bases, there was a span of 7 bases. CDR1 is SGDLS and CDR2 is YYNGEE in the germline V gene. CDR3 length equals 12 residues. The sequenced material came from T cells isolated from PBMCs. This receptor was obtained from a human donor in good health. The rearrangement joins TRBV9 to TRBJ2-2, with a weak D call TRBD1 (5 bases). CDR3 sequence reads: CASSGGGGELFF. As DNA, the CDR3 is TGTGCCAGCAGCGGGGGCGGCGGGGAGCTGTTTTTT.